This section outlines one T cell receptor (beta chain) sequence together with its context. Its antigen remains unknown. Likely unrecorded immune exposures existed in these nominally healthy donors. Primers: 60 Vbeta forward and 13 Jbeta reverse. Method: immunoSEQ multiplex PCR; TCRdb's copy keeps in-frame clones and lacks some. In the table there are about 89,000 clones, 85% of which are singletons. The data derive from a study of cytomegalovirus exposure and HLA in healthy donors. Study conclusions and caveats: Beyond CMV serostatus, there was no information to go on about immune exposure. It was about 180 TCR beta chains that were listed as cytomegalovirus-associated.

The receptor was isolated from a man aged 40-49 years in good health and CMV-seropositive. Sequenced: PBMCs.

The CDR3 here is CASSPWDSLNSPLHF. CDR3 nucleotide sequence: TGTGCCAGCAGCCCCTGGGACAGTCTAAATTCACCCCTCCACTTT. The V and J genes are TRBV11-2 and TRBJ1-6, with 7 bases matching TRBD1. After removal of 5 bases from V and 7 bases from J, the junction contained 8 bases not matched to a gene. CDR3 size: 15 residues. Per the germline V gene, CDR1 is SGHAT and CDR2 is FQNNGV.